Below, 5 T cell receptor beta chains from the same sample are listed, as sequenced in a study of T cell responses to AZD1222 COVID-19 vaccine. Repertoires were generated with immunoSEQ multiplex PCR, while TCRdb's copy carries only in-frame clones and drops some. The table records 250,000 to 300,000 clones, about 94% of them present only once. Sequencing used peripheral blood, obtained 28 days after the second AZD1222 dose. The receptors stem from an adult who received the AZD1222 COVID-19 vaccine.

V gene TRBV28 combines with J gene TRBJ1-2; no clear D gene. With 4 bases removed from V and 6 bases from J, the gap between germline ends came to 15 bases. The CDR3 runs to 14 residues. The germline gives CDR1 MDHEN, CDR2 SYDVKM. In DNA form, the CDR3 reads TGTGCCAGCAGTTCTGGGGTAAGGGTCCATGGCTACACCTTC. The encoded protein is CASSSGVRVHGYTF.

CDR3 sequence: CASSPGPGYGYTF. DNA of the CDR3: TGTGCCAGCAGCCCGGGCCCGGGATATGGCTACACCTTC. The chain has TRBV7-3 and TRBJ1-2; D gene unclear. Trimming stripped 5 bases from V and 5 bases from J, with 12 bases between. The CDR3 covers 13 residues. Germline CDR1 SGHTA, CDR2 FQGTGA.

The genes are TRBV2 and TRBJ2-2, with TRBD2 matching 8 bases. V was pared by 2 bases and J by 3 bases, with 11 bases of the junction left unmatched. The CDR3 runs to 18 residues. Per the germline V gene, CDR1 is SNHLY and CDR2 is FYNNEI. CDR3 protein: CASSERVKAGVDTGELFF. CDR3 nucleotides: TGTGCCAGCAGTGAAAGAGTGAAAGCGGGGGTCGACACCGGGGAGCTGTTTTTT.

The CDR3 here is CASSAGTGAEQYF. The CDR3 nucleotides read TGTGCCAGCTCAGCCGGGACAGGGGCGGAGCAGTACTTC. The J gene is TRBJ2-7, the V gene TRBV18; 10 bases are shared with TRBD1. Per germline, CDR1 KGHSH and CDR2 LQKENI. V lost 5 bases to trimming and J lost 7 bases; unmatched junction nucleotides: 5. CDR3 length: 13 amino acids.

The rearrangement joins TRBV15 to TRBJ1-2, with 7 positions matching TRBD1. V shed 6 bases and J 6 bases; nucleotides not matched to a gene: 13. The CDR3 extends over 15 amino acids. Germline CDR1 and CDR2: LNHNV and YYDKDF (reference sequence). The CDR3 region is CATRDYGGQADGYTF. Written as DNA, the CDR3 is TGTGCCACCAGAGACTATGGTGGACAGGCGGATGGCTACACCTTC.